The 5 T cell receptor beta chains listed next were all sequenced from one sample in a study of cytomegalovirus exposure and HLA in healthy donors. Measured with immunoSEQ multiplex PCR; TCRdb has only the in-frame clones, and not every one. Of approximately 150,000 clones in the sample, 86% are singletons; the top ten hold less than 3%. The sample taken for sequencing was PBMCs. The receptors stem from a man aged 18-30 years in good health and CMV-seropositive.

CDR3 nucleotides: TGTGCCAGCAGCCATCGCCGGGAGATTTTGGACGAGCAGTACTTC. It encodes CASSHRREILDEQYF. V and J are TRBV14 and TRBJ2-7; D perhaps matches TRBD2 (6 bases). Germline V gene sequence: CDR1 SGHDN, CDR2 FVKESK. V dropped 3 bases and J dropped 5 bases, with 17 bases sitting between them. The CDR3 extends over 15 amino acids.

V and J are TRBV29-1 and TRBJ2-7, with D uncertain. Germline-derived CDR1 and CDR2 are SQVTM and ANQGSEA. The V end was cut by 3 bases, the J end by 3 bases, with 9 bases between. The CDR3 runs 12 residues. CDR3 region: CSVEAVGYEQYF. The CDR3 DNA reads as TGCAGCGTTGAGGCGGTGGGCTACGAGCAGTACTTC.

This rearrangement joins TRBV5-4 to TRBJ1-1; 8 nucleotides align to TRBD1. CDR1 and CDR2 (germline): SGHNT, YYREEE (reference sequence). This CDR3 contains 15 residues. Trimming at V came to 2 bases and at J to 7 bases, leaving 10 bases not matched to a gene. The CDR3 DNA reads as TGTGCCAGCAGCTTTGGCAGGGGGCAGGAAGGTGAAGCTTTCTTT. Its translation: CASSFGRGQEGEAFF.

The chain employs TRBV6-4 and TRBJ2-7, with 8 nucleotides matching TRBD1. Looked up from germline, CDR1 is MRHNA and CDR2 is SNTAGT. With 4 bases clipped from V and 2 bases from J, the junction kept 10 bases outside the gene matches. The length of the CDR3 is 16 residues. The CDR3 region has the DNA TGTGCCAGCAGTGCTCTATCCGGGACAGGACCCTACGAGCAGTACTTC. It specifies CASSALSGTGPYEQYF.

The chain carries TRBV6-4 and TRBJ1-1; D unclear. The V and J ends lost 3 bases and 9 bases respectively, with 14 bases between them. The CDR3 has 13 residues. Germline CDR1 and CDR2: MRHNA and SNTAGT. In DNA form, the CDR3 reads TGTGCCAGCAGTGAGGTCGAGGGCGAGAAAGCTTTCTTT. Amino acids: CASSEVEGEKAFF.